A selection of T cell receptor beta chains follows, all from one sample in a study of beta chain features in type 1 diabetes. The table came from immunoSEQ multiplex PCR; TCRdb's copy has only in-frame clones and leaves some out. The top ten clones hold over 0.45% of a sample with some 350,000 clones, over 9% of them seen once. The material sequenced was central memory CD4+ T cells from blood. These receptors originate from a man younger than 40 with type 1 diabetes. CDR3s include the opening cysteine and the closing phenylalanine or tryptophan. D genes are given only for firm matches. Size is omitted from some rows. Given values are once, few, many or a class for expanded clones.

TRBV11-2	14	TRBJ1-3	few	TRBD1	TGTGCCAGCAGCCCGGACAGGGCTGGAAACACCATATATTTT	CASSPDRAGNTIYF
TRBV6-1	11	TRBJ1-4	many	NA	TGTGCCAGCAGTGTAACGCAAGGACTGTTTTTT	CASSVTQGLFF
TRBV10-3	11	TRBJ2-2	NA	NA	TGTGCCATCAGCCGAACCGGGGAGCTGTTTTTT	CAISRTGELFF
TRBV7-2	15	TRBJ2-1	few	NA	TGTGCCAGCAGCTTAGCGGTCTTACCCTACAATGAGCAGTTCTTC	CASSLAVLPYNEQFF
TRBV7-2	16	TRBJ2-3	NA	NA	TGTGCCAGCAGCTTAGGCCCTACCGGGAACACAGATACGCAGTATTTT	CASSLGPTGNTDTQYF
TRBV10-3	17	TRBJ2-6	NA	NA	TGTGCCATCAGTGAGTCGAATCCGGGCTCTGGGGCCAACGTCCTGACTTTC	CAISESNPGSGANVLTF
TRBV4-2	15	TRBJ1-4	few	NA	TGTGCCAGCAGCCAAGATGGGCAGAGTAATGAAAAACTGTTTTTT	CASSQDGQSNEKLFF
TRBV5-5	13	TRBJ2-5	NA	NA	TGTGCCAGCAGCTTCGCAGGGCAACAGACCCAGTACTTC	CASSFAGQQTQYF
TRBV5-5	15	TRBJ2-1	NA	NA	TGTGCCAGCAGCTTGTCCCCAGGGTCCTACAATGAGCAGTTCTTC	CASSLSPGSYNEQFF
TRBV5-1	14	TRBJ2-2	NA	TRBD1	TGCGCCAGCAGGGGACAGGGTTTCACCGGGGAGCTGTTTTTT	CASRGQGFTGELFF
TRBV7-3	16	TRBJ2-1	few	TRBD1	TGTGCCAGCAGCCCCTGGACAGGGGCTACCAACAATGAGCAGTTCTTC	CASSPWTGATNNEQFF
TRBV5-1	16	TRBJ2-1	NA	TRBD1	TGCGCCAGCAGCTTGGACCCGGGGAAGGGGGCCGGTGAGCAGTTCTTC	CASSLDPGKGAGEQFF
TRBV18	13	TRBJ2-7	NA	NA	TGTGCCAGCTCACCGGACAGCCTTCTGGAGCAGTACTTC	CASSPDSLLEQYF
TRBV28	15	TRBJ1-2	few	NA	TGTGCCAGCAGCTTTGGGACGGTGGCCCGTGATGGCTACACCTTC	CASSFGTVARDGYTF
TRBV27	15	TRBJ2-7	NA	TRBD1	TGTGCCAGCAGTTTGAGGCGGACAGGGTGGTACGAGCAGTACTTC	CASSLRRTGWYEQYF
TRBV5-1	15	TRBJ2-7	NA	NA	TGCGCCAGCAGCTTGGCCCCTACTAGCAGCTACGAGCAGTACTTC	CASSLAPTSSYEQYF
TRBV6-1	14	TRBJ2-5	few	NA	TGTGCCAGCAGTGAAAACTCTAGTCCGGAGACCCAGTACTTC	CASSENSSPETQYF
TRBV7-9	15	TRBJ1-4	many	TRBD1	TGTGCCAGCAGCAAGGGACAGCCAGTTAATGAAAAACTGTTTTTT	CASSKGQPVNEKLFF
TRBV4-2	18	TRBJ2-7	many	TRBD2	TGTGCCAGCAGCCAGGCCCGACTGGTGGGTAGCGGGGATGACGAGCAGTACTTC	CASSQARLVGSGDDEQYF
TRBV27	11	TRBJ1-1	few	NA	TGTGCCAGCCTGTTTAACACTGAAGCTTTCTTT	CASLFNTEAFF
TRBV4-2	20	TRBJ1-4	few	TRBD1	TGTGCCAGCAGCCAATTGGCGGGACAGGGGGCCGCGCGGGCTAATGAAAAACTGTTTTTT	CASSQLAGQGAARANEKLFF
TRBV20-1	11	TRBJ1-2	few	NA	TGCAGTGCCCCGTTATTGAATGGCTACACCTTC	CSAPLLNGYTF
TRBV11-2	15	TRBJ1-1	NA	NA	TGTGCCAGCACCAAAATAGACAGGTCGAACACTGAAGCTTTCTTT	CASTKIDRSNTEAFF
TRBV7-3	13	TRBJ2-2	NA	NA	TGTGCCAGCAGCCCCCAGAGGCCCGGGGAGCTGTTTTTT	CASSPQRPGELFF
TRBV2	15	TRBJ2-3	NA	NA	TGTGCCAGCAGGAGACAGAGGGCAGAGGGAGATACGCAGTATTTT	CASRRQRAEGDTQYF
TRBV10-2	13	TRBJ2-1	few	NA	TGCGCCAGCAGTGATCGGCGCTACAATGAGCAGTTCTTC	CASSDRRYNEQFF
TRBV7-2	16	TRBJ2-1	NA	TRBD2	TGTGCCAGCAGCGGCGGGACTAGCGGGAGTAGGTATGAGCAGTTCTTC	CASSGGTSGSRYEQFF
TRBV30	14	TRBJ2-7	NA	TRBD1	TGTGCCTGGAGTGCCTGGACAGGGGGCAACGAGCAGTACTTC	CAWSAWTGGNEQYF
TRBV9	14	TRBJ2-2	many	TRBD1	TGTGCCAGCAGACGGACAGGGGGAACCGGGGAGCTGTTTTTT	CASRRTGGTGELFF
TRBV19	17	TRBJ1-5	few	NA	TGTGCCAGTAGTATAGACCGAAGACTGCATAGCAATCAGCCCCAGCATTTT	CASSIDRRLHSNQPQHF
TRBV18	14	TRBJ2-2	many	NA	TGTGCCAGCTCACCAGACAGCAACACCGGGGAGCTGTTTTTT	CASSPDSNTGELFF
TRBV5-1	16	TRBJ2-1	few	TRBD1	TGCGCCAGCAGCTTGGGGGACAGGGGGTCCCGGGATGAGCAGTTCTTC	CASSLGDRGSRDEQFF
TRBV19	13	TRBJ1-5	NA	NA	TGTGCCAGTAGTCCTTGGATAAATCAGCCCCAGCATTTT	CASSPWINQPQHF
TRBV5-1	15	TRBJ2-5	few	TRBD1	TGCGCCAGCAGCCTTCAGGGGACAGGGGGAGAGACCCAGTACTTC	CASSLQGTGGETQYF
TRBV7-2	17	TRBJ2-1	few	TRBD2	TGTGCCAGCAGCTTATCGTCCGGGACTAGCGGGAGCAATGAGCAGTTCTTC	CASSLSSGTSGSNEQFF
TRBV7-2	13	TRBJ1-2	few	NA	TGTGCCAGCAGCCACGGGCAAGGCTATGGCTACACCTTC	CASSHGQGYGYTF
TRBV6-4	14	TRBJ2-3	few	TRBD1	TGTGCCATCAGTGATAACCAGGGGGCGGATACGCAGTATTTT	CAISDNQGADTQYF
TRBV7-9	15	TRBJ2-5	NA	NA	TGTGCCAGCTCCCGTTTGGGACATATACAAGAGACCCAGTACTTC	CASSRLGHIQETQYF
TRBV7-3	14	TRBJ2-3	few	NA	TGTGCCAGCAGCCCGGGCAGCGGCACAGATACGCAGTATTTT	CASSPGSGTDTQYF
TRBV28	15	TRBJ2-1	NA	NA	TGTGCCAGCAGTTCCCCCGAGGGGGGGGCGGGTGAGCAGTTCTTC	CASSSPEGGAGEQFF
TRBV5-6	15	TRBJ2-3	few	NA	TGTGCCAGCAGCCGAGGGGCACTCCGCACAGATACGCAGTATTTT	CASSRGALRTDTQYF